These T cell receptor beta chains were read from a single sample in a study of blood T cell repertoires in COVID-19. The protocol was immunoSEQ multiplex PCR, while the TCRdb copy is restricted to in-frame clones and leaves out a portion. The sample lists approximately 160,000 clones, about 86% occurring once. Sample: peripheral blood. These receptors were taken from an elderly woman with acute or convalescent COVID-19. Each CDR3 is given with its conserved first and last residue. The D gene is left open where the match is weak.

d_call | j_call | v_call | cdr3_aa | cdr3_nt
. | TRBJ1-1 | TRBV9 | CASSVVGRSNTEAFF | TGTGCCAGCAGCGTAGTTGGGAGATCGAACACTGAAGCTTTCTTT
. | TRBJ2-3 | TRBV7-3 | CASSLIPWGADTQYF | TGTGCCAGCAGCTTAATCCCCTGGGGGGCAGATACGCAGTATTTT
TRBD1 | TRBJ1-2 | TRBV3-1/TRBV3-2 | CASSQDGRQGIFYGYTF | TGTGCCAGCAGCCAAGATGGGAGACAGGGGATATTCTATGGCTACACCTTC
TRBD1 | TRBJ1-1 | TRBV29-1 | CSVEDPGGNTEAFF | TGCAGCGTTGAAGACCCAGGGGGGAACACTGAAGCTTTCTTT
TRBD1 | TRBJ2-5 | TRBV28 | CASTPPGRRGETQYF | TGTGCCAGCACCCCACCCGGACGCAGGGGGGAGACCCAGTACTTC
. | TRBJ2-2 | TRBV5-1 | CASSQQTQSTPGELFF | TGCGCCAGCAGCCAACAGACCCAATCGACACCCGGGGAGCTGTTTTTT
TRBD1 | TRBJ1-2 | TRBV3-1/TRBV3-2 | CASSESMVAQGGNHYTF | TGTGCCAGCAGCGAGTCGATGGTTGCACAGGGGGGCAATCACTACACCTTC
TRBD2 | TRBJ2-7 | TRBV19 | CASSISSGKSYEQYF | TGTGCCAGTAGTATTTCTAGCGGGAAGTCCTACGAGCAGTACTTC
TRBD1 | TRBJ2-7 | TRBV10-2 | CAGRDRASHEQYF | TGCGCCGGACGGGACAGGGCATCCCACGAGCAGTACTTC
TRBD1 | TRBJ1-3 | TRBV10-3 | CAISGGQGRVGGNTIYF | TGTGCCATCAGTGGTGGACAGGGGCGGGTTGGCGGAAACACCATATATTTT
. | TRBJ2-7 | TRBV28 | CASRSGQGVGLATYEQYF | TGTGCCAGCAGAAGCGGACAGGGGGTCGGACTAGCGACCTACGAGCAGTACTTC
TRBD1 | TRBJ1-5 | TRBV10-3 | CAIREGQGSNQPQHF | TGTGCCATCAGGGAGGGACAGGGCAGCAATCAGCCCCAGCATTTT
. | TRBJ2-3 | TRBV5-6 | CASSLSPRAEDTQYF | TGTGCCAGCAGCTTGTCCCCGCGGGCGGAGGATACGCAGTATTTT
TRBD1 | TRBJ1-3 | TRBV5-1 | CASSLNTGESGNTIYF | TGCGCCAGCAGCTTAAATACAGGGGAATCGGGAAACACCATATATTTT
. | TRBJ2-7 | TRBV5-1 | CASSETSLLSEQYF | TGCGCCAGCAGCGAAACTAGTTTGTTATCCGAGCAGTACTTC
TRBD2 | TRBJ2-3 | TRBV5-1 | CASSLDVAGATDTQYF | TGCGCCAGCAGCTTGGACGTAGCGGGGGCCACAGATACGCAGTATTTT
. | TRBJ2-2 | TRBV5-6 | CASRIGGPSNTGELFF | TGTGCCAGCAGGATCGGGGGGCCAAGCAACACCGGGGAGCTGTTTTTT
. | TRBJ1-4 | TRBV16 | CASSQKLGLGRANEKLFF | TGTGCCAGCAGCCAAAAATTAGGACTTGGTAGAGCTAATGAAAAACTGTTTTTT